This TCR beta chain was observed in a study of cytomegalovirus exposure and HLA in healthy donors. Study background: A data release that came early held some 84 million unique TCRs from HLA-typed donors. Study-level results: Information on immune exposure was restricted to one variable (CMV serostatus).

Per germline, CDR1 SGHRS and CDR2 YFSETQ. The CDR3 covers 15 residues. J gave up 2 bases and V 2 bases, and 4 bases lay outside the gene matches. Sampled while nominally healthy, donors likely had unrecorded immune exposures. The study ran its PCR with 60 Vbeta and 13 Jbeta primers. Here immunoSEQ multiplex PCR was the method, and the copy in TCRdb shows in-frame clones only, minus some. The table shows 130,000 or so clones, with approximately 71% occurring only once. Of note for this clone: Its antigen is undetermined.

This rearrangement joins TRBV5-1 to TRBJ1-5; 7 nucleotides line up with TRBD1. The TCR comes from an older woman in good health and CMV-seronegative. Sequencing input: PBMCs. The CDR3 sequence: CASSFGTAGNQPQHF. CDR3 DNA sequence: TGCGCCAGCAGCTTTGGGACAGCTGGCAATCAGCCCCAGCATTTT. Based on the CDR3 plus reference TRBV5-1 and TRBJ1-5, the full variable domain is KAGVTQTPRYLIKTRGQQVTLSCSPISGHRSVSWYQQTPGQGLQFLFEYFSETQRNKGNFPGRFSGRQFSNSRSEMNVSTLELGDSALYLCASSFGTAGNQPQHFGDGTRLSIL.